This record looks at one T cell receptor (beta chain) sequence and its context. Its antigen is as yet unknown. The data were obtained in a study of response to subunit inactivated influenza vaccine. Study conclusions and caveats: A suggestion made by the authors is that each seasonal influenza vaccination recruits few new T cells.

TCRdb ran MiXCR on the RT-PCR reads and lists one entry per CDR3 protein. The sample has hundreds of thousands of distinct CDR3 sequences, 11% to 15% seen once. This CDR3 has 15 residues. V shed 6 bases and J shed 0 bases, with 15 bases lying between them. Germline values: CDR1 MNHNS, CDR2 SASEGT. This sample comprised PBMCs from blood, obtained 14 days before vaccination. The source is a man aged 45-65 years who received an inactivated influenza vaccine. The gene calls are TRBV6-1 and TRBJ2-7; the D gene could be TRBD1 or TRBD2 (5 bases each). The CDR3, as DNA: TGTGCCAGCAGCGATGGGACCCCGAGCTCCTACGAGCAGTACTTC. Protein: CASSDGTPSSYEQYF.